This T cell receptor (beta chain) was retrieved from a study of blood T cell repertoires in COVID-19. Overall study context: The cDNA or gDNA used as material had been derived from T cells, B-cell-depleted T cells, or PBMCs.

Authors' analysis steps: Reference gene primer amplification gave nucleated cell count estimates. Profiling relied on immunoSEQ multiplex PCR, and the TCRdb table lists in-frame clones only, not all of them. From that table come the V and J calls and clone size; the DNA was used to work out D and trimming. The data show tens of thousands of clones, about 87% seen once. The clonotype comes from a human donor with active COVID-19. The donor label of this sample is uncertain. The sample taken for sequencing was peripheral blood.

CDR3 sequence (DNA): TGTGCCAGCAGCTTACAGGGGCTGGATAGTGAGGTCGAGCAGTACTTC. Residues: CASSLQGLDSEVEQYF. J is TRBJ2-7 and V is TRBV13; TRBD1 is a possible D gene (6 bases). Germline V gene data show CDR1 as PRHDT and CDR2 as FYEKMQ (reference sequence). This CDR3 is built from 16 residues. The V and J ends lost 2 bases and 6 bases respectively, with 20 bases between them. The entire variable domain, with the rest obtained from reference TRBV13 and TRBJ2-7, is as follows: AAGVIQSPRHLIKEKRETATLKCYPIPRHDTVYWYQQGPGQDPQFLISFYEKMQSDKGSIPDRFSAQQFSDYHSELNMSSLELGDSALYFCASSLQGLDSEVEQYFGPGTRLTVT.